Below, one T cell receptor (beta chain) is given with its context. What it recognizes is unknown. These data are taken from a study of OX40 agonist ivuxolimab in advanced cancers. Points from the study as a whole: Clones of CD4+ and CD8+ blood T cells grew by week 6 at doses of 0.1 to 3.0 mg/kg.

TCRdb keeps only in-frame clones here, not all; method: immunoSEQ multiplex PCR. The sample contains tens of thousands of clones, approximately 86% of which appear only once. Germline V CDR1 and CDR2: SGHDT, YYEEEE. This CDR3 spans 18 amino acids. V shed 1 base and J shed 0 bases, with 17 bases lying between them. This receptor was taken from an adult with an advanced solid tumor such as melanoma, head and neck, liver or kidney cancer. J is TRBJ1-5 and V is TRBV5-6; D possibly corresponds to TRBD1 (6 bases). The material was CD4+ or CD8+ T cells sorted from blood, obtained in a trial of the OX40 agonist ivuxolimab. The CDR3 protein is CASSLLRDTQNSNQPQHF. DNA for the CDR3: TGTGCCAGCAGCTTGTTACGGGACACACAAAATAGCAATCAGCCCCAGCATTTT.